This T cell receptor (beta chain) was identified in a study of blood T cell repertoires in COVID-19 (dated by TCRdb to 2018 to 2020). Some background on the complete study: The collaborator samples originated in the United States, Italy and Spain and spanned the acute and convalescent phases of COVID-19. The prospective study material was composed of cDNA or gDNA derived from T cells, B-cell-depleted T cells, or PBMCs. Deeply sampled blood TCRbeta repertoires from subjects exposed to, actively infected with, or recovered from COVID-19 were included in the dataset. A freely available public database, intended as a resource for researchers studying the immune response to SARS-CoV-2, is where the repertoires were released. Samples came from the ongoing ImmuneRACE study (first 160 participants) plus 1,254 subjects from 6 global collaborators. Sample metadata almost always included a de-identified subject ID, COVID-19 status, age in years and sex. HLA class I and class II types, where available, came from metadata supplied by the sample provider rather than from assay-based typing. Study-wide conclusions, independent of this receptor: The amount of clinical and demographic metadata varied by source and participant and was provided uncurated.

Notes on this clone: Its target antigen remains unknown. No qualities accompany the bases; no much larger clone lies one base away.

Whole blood was collected in K2EDTA tubes by collaborating institutions according to the institutions' own protocols. Collaborator samples were shipped for TCRbeta analysis as frozen whole blood, isolated PBMCs, or DNA extracted from either sample type. The immunoSEQ Assay, a bias-controlled multiplex PCR, was used to amplify TCRbeta CDR3 regions from genomic DNA. In the source study's methods: The number of nucleated cells in each sample was estimated from the amplification of reference gene primers within the assay. To quantify the absolute abundance of each unique TCRbeta CDR3 rearrangement, sequence reads were collapsed and filtered. Productive Simpson clonality was computed per sample as the square root of Simpson's diversity index over productive rearrangements. The table was pulled from immuneACCESS by TCRdb, which kept in-frame rearrangements only. Such tables lose some clones; where checked, under half of the loss comes from unresolved V genes, and the rest has no known cause. V, J and clone size were drawn from that table, and D and trimming were deduced from the DNA. The sample table holds hundreds of thousands of clones, of which around 84% were seen once. The ten largest clones add up to over 15% of the sample.

Counted from cysteine to phenylalanine, this CDR3 has 15 amino acids. Only CDR3 DNA is held: 45 bases, read in frame from base 1. The germline V end is reduced by 3 bases and the J end by 6 bases; junction bases left unmatched: 9. Taken from the germline V gene, the CDR1 and CDR2 loops are SGHRS and YFSETQ. Recombination linked TRBV5-1 to TRBJ2-7; 10 central bases correspond to TRBD1. The receptor was isolated from a woman older than 75 with active or convalescent COVID-19. The sequenced sample was peripheral blood. The CDR3 is CASSYYPGQGSEQYF. The sequence in DNA is TGCGCCAGCAGCTATTACCCGGGACAGGGGTCCGAGCAGTACTTC.